Following are 26 T cell receptor beta chains from one sample sequenced in a study of T cells in women clearing cervical HPV infection. Method: immunoSEQ multiplex PCR; TCRdb's copy keeps in-frame clones and lacks some. Its table lists 30,000 or so clones. The sample was blood buffy coat. These receptors originate from a woman between 18 and 69 years old with a cervical HPV16 infection that either progressed to CIN3+ or cleared (not recorded which).

Regarding this clone: The read gets to within 3 residues of the CDR3 end, and the germline J gene fills in the rest. The chain has TRBV6-2 or TRBV6-3 and TRBJ2-5; D perhaps matches TRBD2 (6 bases). Germline CDR1 is MNHEY and CDR2 is SVGEGT. CDR3 size: 16 residues. V lost 2 bases and J 5 bases, leaving 18 bases between the germline ends. The CDR3 bases that were read are TGTGCCAGCAGTTACCCCATCGGGACTTTAGCGGAGACC. Translating it yields CASSYPIGTLAET. The CDR3 in its entirety is CASSYPIGTLAETQYF.

Concerning this clone itself: The read terminates 3 residues before the CDR3 end, so the remaining end is supplied by the germline J gene. This sequence joins TRBV7-2 and TRBJ2-7; TRBD1 matches 7 bases. Germline V gives CDR1 SGHTA, CDR2 FQGNSA. V dropped 0 bases and J dropped 3; count of bases not matched to a gene: 2. The CDR3 contains 14 residues. CDR3 region: CASSLARDSYEQYF. The DNA read from the CDR3 is TGTGCCAGCAGCTTAGCCAGGGACAGCTACGAG.

On this clone: The CDR3 end is not reached by the read, which stops 3 residues before it; the germline J gene fills it in. The chain is built from TRBV19 and TRBJ1-2, with D possibly matching TRBD1 (5 bases). The V gene's germline CDR1 is LNHDA and CDR2 SQIVND (reference sequence). This CDR3 has 13 residues. The sequenced part of the CDR3 DNA is TGTGCCAGTAGAAGGCCGGCGCAGGGTACC. This gives the protein CASRRPAQGT. In full, the CDR3 reads CASRRPAQGTYTF.

On this clone itself: The CDR3 goes on 3 residues after the read ends, and that part is filled in from the germline J gene. The chain is built from TRBV30 and TRBJ1-4; 7 bases agree with TRBD1. The germline V gene encodes CDR1 GTSNPN and CDR2 SVGIG (reference sequence). V shed 8 bases, J shed 8 bases, and the junction held 11 bases outside the gene matches. The CDR3 length is 13 residues. Incomplete CDR3 DNA: TGTGCCGCAAAACTGGACAGGAGGGAAAAA. It yields the protein CAAKLDRREK. The whole CDR3 reads CAAKLDRREKLFF.

Of note for this clone: The read halts 3 residues ahead of the CDR3 end, with the missing end drawn from the germline J gene. The V call is TRBV18, the J call TRBJ2-5; unclear D gene. CDR1 and CDR2 (germline): KGHSH, LQKENI. V gave up 4 bases and J gave up 5 bases, with 14 bases separating them. The CDR3 has 14 residues. CDR3: CASSLQRPRETQYF. The covered CDR3 bases are TGTGCCAGCTCACTTCAACGGCCGCGGGAGACC.

In the case of this clone: The read ends 3 residues before the CDR3 terminus; that terminus is restored from the germline J gene. The chain recombines TRBV2 with TRBJ2-7; 8 bases match TRBD1. The germline CDR1 and CDR2 sequences are SNHLY and FYNNEI. The trim removed 6 bases at V and 0 bases at J, leaving 1 base unmatched. The CDR3 contains 13 residues. The CDR3 DNA, read in part, is TGTGCCAGCAGGGACAGGGCCTCCTACGAG. This sequence encodes CASRDRASYE. The full-length CDR3 reads as CASRDRASYEQYF. Supplemented by reference TRBV2 and TRBJ2-7, the full variable domain reads EPEVTQTPSHQVTQMGQEVILRCVPISNHLYFYWYRQILGQKVEFLVSFYNNEISEKSEIFDDQFSVERPDGSNFTLKIRSTKLEDSAMYFCASRDRASYEQYFGPGTRLTVT.

On this clone itself: The read comes to an end 3 residues before the CDR3 does, leaving the germline J gene to fill in the end. This chain uses TRBV2 with TRBJ1-5; D might be TRBD1 (6 bases). Looked up from germline, CDR1 is SNHLY and CDR2 is FYNNEI. CDR3 length: 14 residues. Trimming took off 5 bases at V and 1 base at J, with 9 bases between the two ends. Incomplete CDR3 DNA: TGTGCCAGCAGTTGGGGGGGCAGCAATCAGCCC. Translation: CASSWGGSNQP. The CDR3, in full, reads CASSWGGSNQPQHF.

In regard to this clone: Read data end 3 residues before the CDR3 end; the end is taken from the germline J gene. J is TRBJ2-7 and V is TRBV29-1; no definite D call. CDR1 SQVTM and CDR2 ANQGSEA come from the germline V gene. V lost 4 bases and J lost 5, with 12 bases in between. The CDR3 loop spans 12 amino acids. The CDR3 DNA, read in part, is TGCAGCGTTGGTCTGGTAGGGCACGAG. Protein sequence: CSVGLVGHE. The CDR3 reads in full as CSVGLVGHEQYF.

With regard to this clone: The CDR3 is cut off 3 residues early in the read; its end comes from the germline J gene. The rearrangement joins TRBV5-5 to TRBJ1-4; unclear D gene. This CDR3 is 15 amino acids long. V was clipped by 1 base and J by 5 bases, with 12 bases between them. Germline V CDR1 and CDR2: SGHKS, YYEKEE (reference sequence). Incomplete CDR3 DNA: TGTGCCAGCAGCTTGACCCTGGTAGGGAATGAAAAA. Translating it yields CASSLTLVGNEK. The whole CDR3 is CASSLTLVGNEKLFF.

Comments on this clone: The read comes to an end 3 residues before the CDR3 does, leaving the germline J gene to fill in the end. The genes are TRBV20-1 and TRBJ2-3; TRBD2 aligns across 8 bases. The CDR3 sequence is 12 residues long. Germline V gene sequence: CDR1 DFQATT, CDR2 SNEGSKA (reference sequence). The trim removed 8 bases at V and 2 bases at J, leaving 3 bases unmatched. The CDR3 loop reads CSSGGFTDTQYF. The part of the CDR3 DNA that was read is TGCAGTAGCGGGGGATTCACAGATACG.

On this clone itself: The read stops 3 residues short of the end of the CDR3; the missing end is completed from the germline J gene. J is TRBJ2-3 and V is TRBV20-1, with TRBD1 matching over 10 bases. The CDR3 contains 13 residues. Germline V gene data show CDR1 as DFQATT and CDR2 as SNEGSKA (reference sequence). Trimming removed 6 bases from V and 5 bases from J; junction bases left unmatched: 5. CDR3 sequence: CSAYGQGEDTQYF. The DNA read from the CDR3 is TGCAGTGCCTACGGACAGGGGGAAGATACG.

To note about this clone: Sequencing ends 3 residues short of the CDR3 end; the germline J gene provides the rest. The rearrangement uses TRBV12-3 or TRBV12-4 and TRBJ2-7; the D is unclear. This CDR3 contains 14 residues. V lost 1 base to trimming and J lost 2 bases, with 9 bases between them. The sequenced CDR3 bases are TGTGCCAGCAGTTTAGATCCAGGCACCTACGAG. Protein product: CASSLDPGTYE. The complete CDR3 reads CASSLDPGTYEQYF.

Turning to this clone: The CDR3 extends 3 residues past the end of the read, so its final part is completed from the germline J gene. J is TRBJ2-4 and V is TRBV7-2; perhaps TRBD1 as D (5 bases). This CDR3 contains 13 residues. CDR1 is SGHTA and CDR2 is FQGNSA in the germline V gene. CDR3 region: CASSLALRQGQYF. The DNA read from the CDR3 is TGTGCCAGCAGCTTAGCTCTCCGTCAGGGT.

A note on this clone: The missing CDR3 end, 3 residues past where the read stops, is filled in from the germline J gene. The chain combines TRBV20-1 with TRBJ1-4; 9 bases are a match to TRBD1. The junction had 6 bases not matched to a gene; V was cut back by 0 bases and J by 4 bases. Germline lookup yields CDR1 DFQATT and CDR2 SNEGSKA (reference sequence). This CDR3 is 16 amino acids long. CDR3 bases read: TGCAGTGCTAGAGATTTTTGGGGACAGGGTAATGAAAAA. It codes for CSARDFWGQGNEK. The complete CDR3 reads CSARDFWGQGNEKLFF.

A word on this clone: The junction differs from germline at one of its ends, possibly a read error. From the germline J gene comes the end of the CDR3, since the read stops 3 residues before it. V is TRBV7-6 and J is TRBJ2-7, with D perhaps matching TRBD1 (5 bases). Germline V gene data show CDR1 as SGHVS and CDR2 as FNYEAQ. This CDR3 is built from 15 residues. Partial CDR3 DNA: TGTGCCAGCAACTTAGTAGACAGTGAGTCCTACGAG. It specifies CASNLVDSESYE. The CDR3 in full is CASNLVDSESYEQYF.

On this clone: The read finishes 3 residues shy of the CDR3 end, and the germline J gene is used to complete it. This chain joins TRBV20-1 and TRBJ2-7; 10 bases agree with TRBD2. From germline, CDR1 is DFQATT and CDR2 SNEGSKA (reference sequence). V was pared by 1 base and J by 5 bases, with 2 bases of the junction left unmatched. CDR3 size: 13 residues. The sequenced part of the CDR3 DNA is TGCAGTGCTAGAGGGCTAGCGGGAGACGAG. It translates to CSARGLAGDE. The entire CDR3 is CSARGLAGDEQYF.

As regards this clone: The read ends 3 residues early relative to the CDR3; the germline J gene fills the gap. The V and J genes are TRBV7-9 and TRBJ2-2; the D is unclear. The CDR3 runs 12 residues. In germline, CDR1 is SEHNR, CDR2 FQNEAQ (reference sequence). The DNA read from the CDR3 is TGTGCCAGCAGCTACTACAATTCACCG. Its protein is CASSYYNSP. The complete CDR3 reads CASSYYNSPLFF.

Concerning this clone itself: The junction does not match germline at one end; this may be a read error. The missing CDR3 end, 3 residues past where the read stops, is filled in from the germline J gene. The chain combines TRBV4-2 with TRBJ2-7; 7 nucleotides agree with TRBD2. Looked up from germline, CDR1 is LGHNA and CDR2 is YNFKEQ. The CDR3 spans 17 residues. The covered CDR3 bases are TGCGCCAGCAGCCAGGAACCACGCGGGAGTAATTCCTACGAG. Translated, it gives CASSQEPRGSNSYE. The CDR3 as a whole reads CASSQEPRGSNSYEQYF.

Turning to this clone: The read ends 3 residues before the CDR3 terminus; that terminus is restored from the germline J gene. This chain connects TRBV5-1 to TRBJ2-1, with a tentative D call TRBD1 (7 bases). Germline values: CDR1 SGHRS, CDR2 YFSETQ. This CDR3 has 14 residues. Trimming took off 0 bases at V and 7 bases at J, with 11 bases between the two ends. The sequenced part of the CDR3 DNA is TGCGCCAGCAGCTTGGTGTCAGGGGGGAATGAG. Amino acids: CASSLVSGGNE. In full, the CDR3 is CASSLVSGGNEQFF. The full variable domain, its missing parts supplied by reference TRBV5-1 and TRBJ2-1, is KAGVTQTPRYLIKTRGQQVTLSCSPISGHRSVSWYQQTPGQGLQFLFEYFSETQRNKGNFPGRFSGRQFSNSRSEMNVSTLELGDSALYLCASSLVSGGNEQFFGPGTRLTVL.

About this clone itself: From the germline J gene comes the end of the CDR3, since the read stops 3 residues before it. The chain has TRBV7-9 and TRBJ2-3; a weak D match, TRBD2 (7 bases). The germline CDR1 and CDR2 sequences are SEHNR and FQNEAQ (reference sequence). The CDR3 extends over 14 amino acids. The DNA read from the CDR3 is TGTGCCAGCAGCCATACCCAAGGGGGAGGGACG. Its translation: CASSHTQGGGT. The entire CDR3 is CASSHTQGGGTQYF.

About this clone: The read comes to an end 3 residues before the CDR3 does, leaving the germline J gene to fill in the end. This chain uses TRBV5-1 with TRBJ1-3; D is undetermined. In germline, CDR1 is SGHRS, CDR2 YFSETQ. V lost 4 bases and J lost 4, with 12 bases in between. This CDR3 is 14 amino acids long. The CDR3 reads CASSGGVKGNTIYF. CDR3 DNA (partial): TGCGCCAGCAGCGGCGGCGTGAAAGGAAACACC.

Regarding this clone: The read halts 3 residues ahead of the CDR3 end, with the missing end drawn from the germline J gene. The chain links TRBV19 to TRBJ1-2; possibly TRBD1 for D (6 bases). The germline gives CDR1 LNHDA, CDR2 SQIVND (reference sequence). The CDR3 sequence is 12 residues long. The DNA read from the CDR3 is TGTGCCAGTAGTGACACAGGGCGCGAC. Translating gives CASSDTGRD. The complete CDR3 sequence is CASSDTGRDYTF.

A word on this clone: The sequenced fragment ends 3 residues before the CDR3 boundary, so the rest is inferred from the germline J gene. This chain links TRBV3-1 (or the pseudogene TRBV3-2) with TRBJ2-7; 11 nucleotides line up with TRBD2. CDR1 and CDR2 (germline): LGHDT, YNNKEL (reference sequence). The trim removed 6 bases at V and 2 bases at J, leaving 0 bases unmatched. The CDR3 sequence is 13 residues long. The chain's CDR3 is CASRTSGTYEQYF. The DNA read from the CDR3 is TGTGCCAGCAGGACTAGCGGGACCTACGAG.

To note about this clone: The read is 3 residues too short to cover the CDR3 end, so that end is filled in from the germline J gene. The V call is TRBV7-9, the J call TRBJ1-2; D ambiguous. Germline V gene data show CDR1 as SEHNR and CDR2 as FQNEAQ (reference sequence). This CDR3 spans 12 amino acids. CDR3 sequence reads: CASSSPNYDYTF. The CDR3 bases that were read are TGTGCCAGCAGCTCTCCTAACTACGAC.

On this clone: The read finishes 3 residues shy of the CDR3 end, and the germline J gene is used to complete it. The chain joins TRBV29-1 to TRBJ2-1, with D tentatively TRBD1 (8 bases). Trimming pared 7 bases from V and 6 bases from J, leaving 16 bases between. The CDR3 contains 13 residues. Germline lookup yields CDR1 SQVTM and CDR2 ANQGSEA. CDR3 loop: CSAGTGGGNEQFF. The CDR3 bases that were read are TGCAGCGCCGGTACAGGGGGGGGCAATGAG.

Worth noting for this clone: The read halts 3 residues ahead of the CDR3 end, with the missing end drawn from the germline J gene. The chain joins TRBV5-8 to TRBJ1-4; 9 nucleotides align to TRBD1. Germline V lookup: CDR1 SGHTS, CDR2 YDEGEE. The CDR3 length is 15 residues. Trimming cost V 2 bases and J 4 bases; bases outside gene matches: 3. CDR3 in amino acids: CASSFWTGVNEKLFF. The CDR3 bases that were read are TGTGCCAGCAGCTTTTGGACAGGGGTTAATGAAAAA.